This TCR beta chain appears in the sequencing data of a study of blood T cell repertoires in COVID-19. The overall study: The United States, Italy and Spain were the sources of the acute and convalescent COVID-19 samples. Sample material is recorded as cDNA or gDNA derived from T cells, B-cell-depleted T cells, or PBMCs.

The germline V and J ends were trimmed by 3 bases and 8 bases, with 22 bases remaining between them. CDR3 length: 16 amino acids. Germline CDR1 reads KGHSH; CDR2 reads LQKENI. Seattle researchers signed up patients amid active infection and tracked them longitudinally. Study processing details: The authors estimated nucleated cell counts from reference gene primer amplification. Clones were sequenced by immunoSEQ multiplex PCR, and TCRdb holds only the in-frame ones, with some missing. That table gives V, J and clone size, and the DNA gave D and trimming. The sample lists 85,000 to 100,000 clones, 70% to 90% occurring once.

The V call is TRBV18, the J call TRBJ1-2; D might be TRBD1 (5 bases). The source is a man aged 50-59 years with COVID-19, enrolled during active disease. Material for sequencing was peripheral blood. The CDR3 coding sequence is TGTGCCAGCTCACCTTTAACAGGTCACCAAGCGGGAGGCTACACCTTC. Residues: CASSPLTGHQAGGYTF.